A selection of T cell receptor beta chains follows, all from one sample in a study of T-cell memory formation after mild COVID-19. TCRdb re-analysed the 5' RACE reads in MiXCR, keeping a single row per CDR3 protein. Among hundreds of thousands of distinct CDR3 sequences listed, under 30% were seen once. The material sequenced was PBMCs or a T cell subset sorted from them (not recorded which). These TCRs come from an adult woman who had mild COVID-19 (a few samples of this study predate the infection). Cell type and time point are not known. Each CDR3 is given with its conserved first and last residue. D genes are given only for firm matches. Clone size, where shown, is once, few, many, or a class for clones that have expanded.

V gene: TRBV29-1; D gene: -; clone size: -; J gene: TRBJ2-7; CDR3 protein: CSGLAGTRREQYF; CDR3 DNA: TGCAGCGGGCTAGCTGGGACCCGGAGGGAGCAGTACTTC
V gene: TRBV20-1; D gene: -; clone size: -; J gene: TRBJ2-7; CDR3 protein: CSARGARDTYEQYF; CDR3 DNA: TGCAGTGCTAGAGGAGCTAGGGACACCTACGAGCAGTACTTC
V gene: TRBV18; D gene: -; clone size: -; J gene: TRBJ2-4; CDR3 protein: CASSPPGSLAKNIQYF; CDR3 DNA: TGTGCCAGCTCACCACCGGGCAGTCTAGCCAAAAACATTCAGTACTTC
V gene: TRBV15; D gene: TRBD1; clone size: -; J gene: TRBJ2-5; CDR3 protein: CATSRTSWTGAGETQYF; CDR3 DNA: TGTGCCACCAGCAGAACGAGCTGGACAGGGGCAGGAGAGACCCAGTACTTC
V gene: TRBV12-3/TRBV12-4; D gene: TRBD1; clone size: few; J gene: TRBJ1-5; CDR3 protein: CASKEGTGDNQPQHF; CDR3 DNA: TGTGCCAGCAAGGAGGGGACAGGGGACAATCAGCCCCAGCATTTT
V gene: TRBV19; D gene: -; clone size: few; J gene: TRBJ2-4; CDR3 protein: CASSILTTYRIAKNIQYF; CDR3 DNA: TGTGCCAGTAGTATCCTAACCACCTACAGGATAGCCAAAAACATTCAGTACTTC
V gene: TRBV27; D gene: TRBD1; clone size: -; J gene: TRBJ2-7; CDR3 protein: CASSYRPGQGVYEQYF; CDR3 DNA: TGTGCCAGCAGTTACAGACCGGGACAGGGGGTCTACGAGCAGTACTTC
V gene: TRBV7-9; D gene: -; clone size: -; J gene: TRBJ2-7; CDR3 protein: CASSSMERTQNYF; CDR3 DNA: TGTGCCAGCAGCTCAATGGAGCGGACTCAAAACTACTTC
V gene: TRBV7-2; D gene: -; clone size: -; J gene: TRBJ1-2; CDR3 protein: CASTRTAGGYTF; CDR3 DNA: TGTGCCAGCACCAGGACAGCAGGTGGCTACACCTTC
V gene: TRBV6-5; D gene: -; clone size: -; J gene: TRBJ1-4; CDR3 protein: CASSYSPGGGEKLFF; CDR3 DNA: TGTGCCAGCAGTTACTCGCCGGGGGGCGGTGAAAAACTGTTTTTT
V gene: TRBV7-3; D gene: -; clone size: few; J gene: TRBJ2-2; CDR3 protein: CASSLWSDGELFF; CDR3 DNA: TGTGCCAGCAGCTTATGGTCAGACGGGGAGCTGTTTTTT
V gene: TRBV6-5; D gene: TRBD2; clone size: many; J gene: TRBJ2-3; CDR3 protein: CASRAVSGGADTQYF; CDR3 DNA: TGTGCCAGCAGGGCTGTGAGCGGGGGGGCAGATACGCAGTATTTT
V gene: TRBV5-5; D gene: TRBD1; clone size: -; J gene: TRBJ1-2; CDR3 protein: CASSPGDRGANYGYTF; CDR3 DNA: TGTGCCAGCAGCCCAGGCGACAGGGGCGCAAACTATGGCTACACCTTC
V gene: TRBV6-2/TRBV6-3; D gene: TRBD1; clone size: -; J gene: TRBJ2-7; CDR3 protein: CATVDRAYYEQYF; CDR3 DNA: TGTGCCACCGTGGACAGGGCTTACTACGAGCAGTACTTC
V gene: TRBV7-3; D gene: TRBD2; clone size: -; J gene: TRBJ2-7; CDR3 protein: CASSLEVAGSYEQYF; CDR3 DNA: TGTGCCAGCAGTCTAGAAGTAGCGGGCTCCTACGAGCAGTACTTC
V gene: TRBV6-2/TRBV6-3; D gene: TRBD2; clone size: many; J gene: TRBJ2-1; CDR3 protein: CASSYHETSGTYNEQFF; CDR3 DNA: TGTGCCAGCAGTTACCACGAGACTAGCGGGACCTACAATGAGCAGTTCTTC
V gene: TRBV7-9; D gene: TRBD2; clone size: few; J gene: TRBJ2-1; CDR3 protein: CASSPAGFSGRAFF; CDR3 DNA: TGTGCCAGCAGCCCCGCCGGGTTTAGCGGGAGGGCGTTCTTC
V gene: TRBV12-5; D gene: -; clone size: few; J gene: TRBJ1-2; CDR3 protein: CASGEGTFYGYTF; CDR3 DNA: TGTGCTAGTGGTGAGGGGACCTTCTATGGCTACACCTTC
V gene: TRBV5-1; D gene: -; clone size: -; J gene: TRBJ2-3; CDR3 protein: CASSRRQNTDTQYF; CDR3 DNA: TGCGCCAGCAGCCGGAGGCAGAACACAGATACGCAGTATTTT
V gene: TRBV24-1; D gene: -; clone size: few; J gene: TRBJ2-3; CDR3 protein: CATSDFGGGTDTQYF; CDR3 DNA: TGTGCCACCAGTGATTTCGGCGGCGGCACAGATACGCAGTATTTT
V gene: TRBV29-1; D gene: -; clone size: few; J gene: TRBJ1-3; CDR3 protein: CSVDRGGNTIYF; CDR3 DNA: TGCAGCGTTGATCGAGGAGGAAACACCATATATTTT
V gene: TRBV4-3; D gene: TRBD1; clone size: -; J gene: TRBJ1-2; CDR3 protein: CASSQEARGRVYGYTF; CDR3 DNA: TGCGCCAGCAGCCAAGAGGCCAGGGGGCGCGTCTATGGCTACACCTTC
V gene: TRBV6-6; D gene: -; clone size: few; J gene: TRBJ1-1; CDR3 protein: CASSQTGHTEAFF; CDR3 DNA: TGTGCCAGCAGCCAGACAGGACACACTGAAGCTTTCTTT
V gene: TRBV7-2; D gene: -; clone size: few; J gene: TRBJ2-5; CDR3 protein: CASSLGGFQGQETQYF; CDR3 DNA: TGTGCCAGCAGCTTAGGAGGGTTCCAGGGCCAAGAGACCCAGTACTTC
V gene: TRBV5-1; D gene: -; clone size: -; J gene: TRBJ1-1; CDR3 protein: CASSRVGNTEAFF; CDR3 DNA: TGCGCCAGCAGCCGGGTCGGGAACACTGAAGCTTTCTTT
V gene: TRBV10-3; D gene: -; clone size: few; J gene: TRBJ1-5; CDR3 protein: CAISASVDSNQPQHF; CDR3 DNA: TGTGCCATCAGTGCCTCGGTAGATAGCAATCAGCCCCAGCATTTT
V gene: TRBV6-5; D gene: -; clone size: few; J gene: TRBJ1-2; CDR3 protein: CASSYQGPKSGYTF; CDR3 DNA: TGTGCCAGCAGTTACCAGGGTCCAAAATCGGGCTACACCTTC
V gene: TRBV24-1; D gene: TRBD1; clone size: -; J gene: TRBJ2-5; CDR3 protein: CATSEPGQRGETQYF; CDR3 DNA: TGTGCCACCAGTGAGCCGGGACAGAGGGGAGAGACCCAGTACTTC
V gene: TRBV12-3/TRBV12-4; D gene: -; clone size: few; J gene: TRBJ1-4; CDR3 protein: CASSLAVSGTGNEKLFF; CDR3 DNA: TGTGCCAGCAGTTTAGCGGTCTCCGGGACTGGTAATGAAAAACTGTTTTTT
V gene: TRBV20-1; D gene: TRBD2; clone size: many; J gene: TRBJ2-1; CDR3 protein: CSARDPPGTRKAKGRSYNEQFF; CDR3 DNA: TGCAGTGCTAGAGATCCACCCGGGACTAGGAAAGCGAAGGGAAGGTCCTACAATGAGCAGTTCTTC
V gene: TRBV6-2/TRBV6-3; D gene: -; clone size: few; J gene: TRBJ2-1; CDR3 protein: CASSYRAGLNNEQFF; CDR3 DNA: TGTGCCAGCAGTTACCGGGCGGGGCTGAACAATGAGCAGTTCTTC
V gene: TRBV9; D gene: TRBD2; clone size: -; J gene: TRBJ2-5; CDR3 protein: CASTLGLAAQETQYF; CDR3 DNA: TGTGCCAGCACTCTGGGCCTAGCGGCCCAAGAGACCCAGTACTTC
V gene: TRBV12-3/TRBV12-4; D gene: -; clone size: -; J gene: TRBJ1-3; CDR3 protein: CASSLNTIYF; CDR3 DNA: TGTGCCAGCAGTTTAAACACCATATATTTT
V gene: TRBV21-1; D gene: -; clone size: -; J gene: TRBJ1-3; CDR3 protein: CASSKGARGNTIYF; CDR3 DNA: TGTGCCAGCAGCAAAGGGGCGCGCGGAAACACCATATATTTT
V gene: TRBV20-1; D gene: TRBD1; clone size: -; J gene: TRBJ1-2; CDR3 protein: CSARDYGQDHNYGYTF; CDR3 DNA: TGCAGTGCTAGAGACTACGGACAGGATCACAACTATGGCTACACCTTC
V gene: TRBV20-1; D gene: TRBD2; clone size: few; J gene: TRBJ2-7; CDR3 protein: CSARRPSGDPYEQYF; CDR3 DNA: TGCAGTGCCCGTCGCCCTAGCGGGGATCCCTACGAGCAGTACTTC
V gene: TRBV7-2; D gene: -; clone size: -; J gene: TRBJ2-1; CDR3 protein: CASSLGASAHEQFF; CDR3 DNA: TGTGCCAGCAGCTTGGGGGCTAGCGCCCATGAGCAGTTCTTC
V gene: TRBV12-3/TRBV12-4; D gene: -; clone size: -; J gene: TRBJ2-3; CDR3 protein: CASSSPYTQYF; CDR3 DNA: TGTGCCAGCAGTTCTCCCTATACGCAGTATTTT
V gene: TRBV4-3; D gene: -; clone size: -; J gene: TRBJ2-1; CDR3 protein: CASSQGRFREQFF; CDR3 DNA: TGCGCCAGCAGCCAAGGCAGGTTTCGGGAGCAGTTCTTC
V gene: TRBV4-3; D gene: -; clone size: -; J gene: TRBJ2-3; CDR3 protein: CASSQERALDTQYF; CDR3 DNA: TGCGCCAGCAGCCAAGAGAGGGCCCTGGATACGCAGTATTTT
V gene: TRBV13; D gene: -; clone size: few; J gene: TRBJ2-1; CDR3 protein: CASSHGAGMFF; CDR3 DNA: TGTGCCAGCAGTCATGGGGCAGGGATGTTCTTC
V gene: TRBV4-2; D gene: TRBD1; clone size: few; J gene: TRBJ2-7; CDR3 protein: CASSQDQGQGWEQYF; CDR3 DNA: TGTGCCAGCAGCCAAGATCAGGGACAGGGATGGGAGCAGTACTTC
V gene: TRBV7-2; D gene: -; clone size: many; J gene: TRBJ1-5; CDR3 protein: CASSPGGWGQPQHF; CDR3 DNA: TGTGCCAGCAGCCCTGGGGGCTGGGGGCAGCCCCAGCATTTT
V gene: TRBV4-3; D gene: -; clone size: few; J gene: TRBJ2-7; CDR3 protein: CASSQDRLVWYEQYF; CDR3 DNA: TGCGCCAGCAGCCAAGATCGACTAGTATGGTACGAGCAGTACTTC
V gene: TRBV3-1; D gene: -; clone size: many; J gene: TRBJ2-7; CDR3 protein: CASSLGQSYEQYF; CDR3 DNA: TGTGCCAGCAGCTTAGGACAGAGCTACGAGCAGTACTTC
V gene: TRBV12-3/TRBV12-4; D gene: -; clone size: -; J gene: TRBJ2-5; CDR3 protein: CASSFQGVQETQYF; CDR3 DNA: TGTGCCAGCAGTTTTCAGGGAGTCCAAGAGACCCAGTACTTC
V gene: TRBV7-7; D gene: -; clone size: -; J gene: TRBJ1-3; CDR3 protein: CASSQGQASSGNTIYF; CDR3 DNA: TGTGCCAGCAGCCAGGGGCAGGCCTCCTCTGGAAACACCATATATTTT
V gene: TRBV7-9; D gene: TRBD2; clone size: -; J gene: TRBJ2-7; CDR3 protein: CASSSLAGGFYEQYF; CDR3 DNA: TGTGCCAGCAGCAGTCTAGCGGGGGGGTTCTACGAGCAGTACTTC
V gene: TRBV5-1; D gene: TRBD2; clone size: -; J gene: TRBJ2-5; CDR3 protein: CASAPGRFGGETQYF; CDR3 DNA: TGCGCCAGCGCCCCAGGACGGTTCGGGGGGGAGACCCAGTACTTC
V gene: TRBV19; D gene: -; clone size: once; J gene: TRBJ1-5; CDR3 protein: CASSIAGIQPQHF; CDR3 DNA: TGTGCCAGTAGTATAGCTGGTATACAGCCCCAGCATTTT
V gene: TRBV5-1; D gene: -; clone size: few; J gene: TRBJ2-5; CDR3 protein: CASSGGTTTETQYF; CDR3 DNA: TGCGCCAGCAGCGGAGGGACGACGACAGAGACCCAGTACTTC
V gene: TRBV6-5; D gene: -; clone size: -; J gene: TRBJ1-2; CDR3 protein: CASSYSSGVGLNYGYTF; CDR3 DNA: TGTGCCAGCAGTTACTCGAGCGGGGTCGGCCTTAACTATGGCTACACCTTC
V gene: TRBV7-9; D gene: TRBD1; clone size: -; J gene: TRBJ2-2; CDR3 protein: CASSHGQGENGELFF; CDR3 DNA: TGTGCCAGCAGTCACGGACAGGGGGAGAACGGGGAGCTGTTTTTT